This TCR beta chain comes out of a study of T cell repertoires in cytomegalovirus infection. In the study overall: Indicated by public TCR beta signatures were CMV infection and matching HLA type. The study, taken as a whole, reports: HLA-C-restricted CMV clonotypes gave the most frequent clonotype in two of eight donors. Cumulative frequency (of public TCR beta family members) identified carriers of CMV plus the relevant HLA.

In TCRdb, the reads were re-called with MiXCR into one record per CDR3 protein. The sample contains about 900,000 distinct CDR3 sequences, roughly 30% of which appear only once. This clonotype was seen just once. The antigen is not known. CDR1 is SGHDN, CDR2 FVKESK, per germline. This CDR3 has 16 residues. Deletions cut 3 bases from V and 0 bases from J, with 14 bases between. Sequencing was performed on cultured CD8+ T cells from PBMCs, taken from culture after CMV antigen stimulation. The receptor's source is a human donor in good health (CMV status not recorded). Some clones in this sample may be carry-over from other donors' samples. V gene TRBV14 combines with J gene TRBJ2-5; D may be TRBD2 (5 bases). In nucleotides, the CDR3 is TGTGCCAGCAGCCAGGGGAGCAGGAGGAACCAAGAGACCCAGTACTTC. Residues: CASSQGSRRNQETQYF.